This T cell receptor beta chain was retrieved from a study of CD8+ T cells in alopecia areata (dated by TCRdb to 2016 to 2018). Broadly, across the study: The treated patients took part in an open-label pilot trial in which moderate-to-severe alopecia areata was treated with oral tofacitinib at 5 to 10 mg twice daily. Tofacitinib was given for 6 to 18 months, followed by 6 months of follow-up off drug to assess delayed response and recurrence. In both human patients and the C3H/HeJ mouse model, the study applied high-throughput TCRbeta sequencing to look at T cell clonal expansion in alopecia areata. Biopsies were taken from tofacitinib-treated patients at baseline and again at 4 and 24 weeks into treatment, and several of those patients also had a later scalp biopsy. Amplification of TCRbeta CDR3 regions was done by immunoSEQ multiplex PCR using 35 Vbeta forward primers and 13 Jbeta reverse primers. Clonality in the scalp was compared among normal scalp (n=4), patchy alopecia areata scalp (n=8), and alopecia totalis/universalis scalp (n=8). RNA was obtained with the PAXgene miRNA kit for fixed scalp, the miRNeasy kit for PBMCs, and the RNeasy kit for mouse skin. On the human side, TCRbeta sequencing was run on scalp tissue and on sorted CD4+ and CD8+ peripheral blood T cells from healthy controls and from alopecia areata patients with either patchy or totalis/universalis disease. The research as a whole found: Scalp TCR repertoire analysis is complicated because resident alphabeta T cells in normal human skin are also sequenced, whereas mouse skin is dominated by gammadelta T cells. Shared TCR sequences between patients were less evident than in mice, which may be partly attributable to HLA diversity in the patient population. Higher clonality and more expanded CD8+ clones were observed in lesional scalp than in normal scalp, particularly in alopecia totalis/universalis, a finding suggestive of antigenic drive.

As to this clone: The antigen this receptor binds is unknown. No much larger clonotype is one base removed from it; base qualities were not supplied.

The junction shows trimming of 4 bases on V and 4 bases on J, plus 14 bases between the germline ends. CDR1 and CDR2 are read off the germline V gene as SQVTM and ANQGSEA. The CDR3 runs 13 residues from the cysteine to the phenylalanine. The only DNA kept is the CDR3, 39 bases in frame from the first base. Taken with the paper, the label for time point translates to: baseline before oral tofacitinib. Peripheral blood and lesional scalp punch biopsies were obtained from patients with alopecia areata. PBMCs were isolated by density centrifugation and stained for CD3, CD4 and CD8, after which CD4+ and CD8+ T cells were sorted on a FACSAria. Receptor libraries were prepared by the immunoSEQ multiplex PCR assay. For TCR sequencing, RNA was extracted from every sample and reverse transcribed into cDNA to serve as template. First-strand cDNA was synthesized with SuperScript III using a 2:1 mix of oligo-dT and random hexamers. Amplification bias was assessed with a synthetic immune receptor repertoire, and residual bias was removed computationally. As for the authors' bioinformatics: After raw reads were preprocessed to remove errors, the CDR3 was defined following IMGT conventions as running from the conserved cysteine to phenylalanine. Clonality was computed as 1 minus the Shannon entropy, with the entropy normalized by log2 of the number of productive unique TCRs. CD4 or CD8 identity of scalp clones was inferred by cross-referencing scalp TCRbeta sequences with sorted blood CD4 and CD8 repertoires. The immuneACCESS repertoire file appears here via TCRdb, limited to in-frame rearrangements. These files lack a portion of the clones; in checked studies, under half of the deficit traces to unresolved V genes, and the cause of the others is not known. That table furnishes V, J and clone size, whereas the DNA furnished D and trimming. The sample yields 150,000 to 180,000 clones; about 50% were counted once. 15% to 20% of the sample belongs to the ten largest clones.

The chain couples TRBV29-1 to TRBJ2-7, with TRBD1 perhaps the D gene, on 5 matching bases. This TCR came from a human donor with alopecia areata. The material sequenced was CD8+ T cells sorted from blood, taken at week 0. The CDR3 is CSVVTALGYEQYF. The DNA sequence is TGCAGCGTTGTGACAGCTTTGGGGTACGAGCAGTACTTC.